These 30 T cell receptor beta chains share one sample of origin, sequenced in a study of regulatory T cells in long-lasting Graves disease. Sequencing libraries for TCR beta were prepared with iRepertoire HTBI primers and Arm-PCR of CDR3 regions. TCRdb itself ran the multiplex PCR reads through MiXCR, one entry per CDR3 protein. The sample lists a few hundred thousand distinct CDR3 sequences; 20% to 25% were seen once. The time point is: persistent/refractory GD, antithyroid drugs over 5 years with positive TRAb. After RNA was extracted from PBMCs, the TCR library was made from it. Sequenced here: peripheral blood mononuclear cells (PBMCs), sampled when the disease was refractory, from a patient treated with antithyroid drugs. All receptors come from a female donor with Graves disease.

The sample holds many counts of this clonotype. The chain recombines TRBV12-3 or TRBV12-4 with TRBJ1-6, with D perhaps TRBD1 (6 bases). Deletions cut 9 bases from V and 7 bases from J, with 10 bases between. The length of the CDR3 is 12 residues. The CDR3, as DNA: TGTGCCAGTTCTGACAGGAATTCACCCCTCCACTTT. Translated: CASSDRNSPLHF.

J is TRBJ2-7 and V is TRBV5-5; a weak D match, TRBD2 (6 bases). CDR3 length: 15 residues. V was shortened by 7 bases and J by 5 bases, with 22 bases between the two germline ends. Germline CDR1 is SGHKS and CDR2 is YYEKEE (reference sequence). The CDR3 coding sequence is TGTGCCAGCGACCCGGCGAGCGCGGGAAGGGACGAGCAGTACTTC. Its protein is CASDPASAGRDEQYF.

This clonotype was seen only a few times. This chain links TRBV14 with TRBJ1-1, with TRBD1 matching over 7 bases. The CDR3 totals 14 residues. With 3 bases clipped from V and 7 bases from J, the junction kept 8 bases outside the gene matches. Per the germline V gene, CDR1 is SGHDN and CDR2 is FVKESK. The CDR3 region has the DNA TGTGCCAGCAGCCAGAAACAGGGGCCAGATGAAGCTTTCTTT. Its protein is CASSQKQGPDEAFF.

In this sample, this clonotype turned up many times. This chain uses TRBV24-1 with TRBJ1-2, with 7 nucleotides matching TRBD1. The V segment lost 7 bases and the J segment 4 bases; nucleotides outside the gene matches: 5. CDR1 is KGHDR and CDR2 is SFDVKD in the germline V gene. The CDR3 covers 13 residues. As DNA, the CDR3 is TGTGCCACCAGCTCCGGGACAGTCTATGGCTACACCTTC. It translates to CATSSGTVYGYTF.

The rearrangement joins TRBV30 to TRBJ2-7; TRBD1 might be the D (6 bases). V shed 2 bases and J shed 3 bases, with 11 bases lying between them. The CDR3 spans 13 residues. Germline CDR1 and CDR2: GTSNPN and SVGIG (reference sequence). The CDR3 region is CAWSPTGLYEQYF. CDR3 coding DNA: TGTGCCTGGAGTCCTACAGGGCTCTACGAGCAGTACTTC.

This clonotype came up a few times. V usage is TRBV7-9 and J usage is TRBJ1-2; 10 nucleotides match TRBD1. Trimming at V came to 0 bases and at J to 5 bases, leaving 15 bases not matched to a gene. CDR3 length: 19 residues. Germline CDR1 and CDR2: SEHNR and FQNEAQ (reference sequence). CDR3 nucleotides: TGTGCCAGCAGCTTAGCGCATGGACAGGGGGACCCCTGGGAGTATGGCTACACCTTC. This codes for CASSLAHGQGDPWEYGYTF.

This clonotype showed up just a few times. The chain joins TRBV7-9 to TRBJ1-1; D unresolved. Trimming took off 5 bases at V and 0 bases at J, with 10 bases between the two ends. The CDR3 is 14 residues long. Germline-derived CDR1 and CDR2 are SEHNR and FQNEAQ (reference sequence). The CDR3 region has the DNA TGTGCCAGCAGCCCCGGTTCAATGAACACTGAAGCTTTCTTT. It encodes CASSPGSMNTEAFF.

This clonotype has only a few counts. A much larger clone differs from this one at a single base, so this may be a read error. V gene TRBV2 combines with J gene TRBJ2-2; a possible D gene is TRBD2 (7 bases). Germline CDR1 and CDR2: SNHLY and FYNNEI. The CDR3 has 16 amino acids. The DNA of the CDR3 is TGTGCCAGCAGTGTCGTGGCGGGGGCGAACATCGGGGAGCTGTTTTTT. It specifies CASSVVAGANIGELFF.

Concerning this clonotype: The junction shows a germline mismatch at one end, possibly a read error. J is TRBJ2-7 and V is TRBV9; D gene uncertain. The CDR3 is 13 amino acids. Germline V CDR1 and CDR2: SGDLS, YYNGEE. The CDR3 loop reads CASSRESSHEQYF. The DNA of the CDR3 is TGTGCCAGCAGCAGGGAATCCTCCCACGAGCAGTACTTC. The full variable domain, completed using reference TRBV9 and TRBJ2-7, is DSGVTQTPKHLITATGQRVTLRCSPRSGDLSVYWYQQSLDQGLQFLIQYYNGEERAKGNILERFSAQQFPDLHSELNLSSLELGDSALYFCASSRESSHEQYFGPGTRLTVT.

A note on this clonotype: A junction boundary mismatches the germline segment, possibly from a read error. The chain links TRBV20-1 to TRBJ1-6, with no clear D. The CDR3 covers 11 residues. Per germline, CDR1 DFQATT and CDR2 SNEGSKA (reference sequence). CDR3 loop: CSAILADGLVF. The CDR3 nucleotides read TGCAGTGCTATCCTAGCTGACGGTCTGGTTTTT.

This clonotype was detected ten times or more. The J gene is TRBJ1-4, the V gene TRBV28; 8 bases map to TRBD1. The CDR3 has 15 amino acids. Looked up from germline, CDR1 is MDHEN and CDR2 is SYDVKM. V was clipped by 3 bases and J by 0 bases; unmatched bases: 0. CDR3 loop: CASSLDRATNEKLFF. Here the CDR3 DNA reads TGTGCCAGCAGTTTGGACAGGGCAACTAATGAAAAACTGTTTTTT.

The sample holds many counts of this clonotype. The chain has TRBV28 and TRBJ2-5; possible D gene TRBD2, 6 bases. CDR3 length: 13 residues. The germline CDR1 and CDR2 sequences are MDHEN and SYDVKM. CDR3 loop: CVTLSGTAETQYF. In nucleotides, the CDR3 is TGTGTCACTCTTAGCGGAACGGCTGAGACCCAGTACTTC.

This clonotype was seen a single time. The CDR3: CASSDQSGAPNYGYTF. DNA of the CDR3: TGTGCCAGCAGTGATCAGTCAGGGGCCCCTAACTATGGCTACACCTTC. This chain links TRBV25-1 with TRBJ1-2; a weak D match, TRBD1 (6 bases). Trimming removed 3 bases from V and 0 bases from J, with 14 bases in between. The CDR3 has 16 residues. Germline lookup yields CDR1 MGHDK and CDR2 SYGVNS.

This clonotype was seen at least ten times. The chain combines TRBV12-3 or TRBV12-4 with TRBJ1-5; D is unclear. CDR3 length equals 16 residues. Trimming took 3 bases from V and 1 from J, leaving 13 bases between them. The CDR3 DNA follows: TGTGCCAGCAGTTTGGGTTGGGCGAGAAGCAATCAGCCCCAGCATTTT. Translation gives CASSLGWARSNQPQHF.

This clonotype was recorded many times. One end of the junction is discordant with germline, which a read error may explain. V gene TRBV2 combines with J gene TRBJ2-5; no definite D call. The CDR3 loop spans 12 amino acids. The germline V gene encodes CDR1 SNHLY and CDR2 FYNNEI. CDR3 DNA: TGTGCCAGCGGTGAAGCCCAGGAGACCCAGTACTTC. This encodes CASGEAQETQYF. The variable domain in full, with the rest retrieved from reference TRBV2 and TRBJ2-5, is EPEVTQTPSHQVTQMGQEVILRCVPISNHLYFYWYRQILGQKVEFLVSFYNNEISEKSEIFDDQFSVERPDGSNFTLKIRSTKLEDSAMYFCASGEAQETQYFGPGTRLLVL.

The V and J genes are TRBV5-6 and TRBJ2-2; D might be TRBD1 (5 bases). The CDR3 is made up of 16 amino acids. Germline-derived CDR1 and CDR2 are SGHDT and YYEEEE. Trimming removed 4 bases from V and 3 bases from J, with 16 bases in between. The CDR3: CASSLDRQAHTGELFF. The CDR3 region has the DNA TGTGCCAGCAGCCTAGACAGACAAGCCCACACCGGGGAGCTGTTTTTT.

This clonotype was recorded a few times. CDR3: CASSFRAGDSYEQYF. The CDR3 DNA reads TGTGCCAGCAGCTTCCGCGCGGGGGACTCCTACGAGCAGTACTTC. V and J are TRBV13 and TRBJ2-7; 7 bases align to TRBD2. The CDR3 totals 15 residues. CDR1 and CDR2 from the germline V gene are PRHDT and FYEKMQ (reference sequence). V shed 3 bases, J shed 0 bases, and the junction held 5 bases outside the gene matches.

This clonotype was seen at least ten times. The chain joins TRBV12-3 or TRBV12-4 to TRBJ1-1, with 9 bases that match TRBD1. V lost 5 bases and J lost 14; bases outside the gene matches: 15. The CDR3 extends over 14 amino acids. Here the CDR3 reads CASSPISGTGTVFF. In nucleotides, the CDR3 is TGTGCCAGCAGTCCAATCTCCGGGACAGGGACCGTATTCTTT.

This clonotype occurred many times. The chain recombines TRBV15 with TRBJ2-5; TRBD1 might be the D (6 bases). CDR3 length equals 16 residues. The V end lost 5 bases, the J end lost 0 bases, and 16 bases lay between the germline ends. Germline values: CDR1 LNHNV, CDR2 YYDKDF (reference sequence). CDR3 region: CATSPGAGSYQETQYF. In nucleotides, the CDR3 is TGTGCCACCAGCCCAGGGGCAGGGTCGTACCAAGAGACCCAGTACTTC.

This chain uses TRBV28 with TRBJ1-5; D possibly corresponds to TRBD1 (5 bases). V gave up 2 bases and J gave up 6 bases, with 14 bases separating them. The CDR3 covers 15 residues. The germline gives CDR1 MDHEN, CDR2 SYDVKM. The CDR3 DNA reads as TGTGCCAGCAGTTTAGCAGGGAGTCGAGGTCAGCCCCAGCATTTT. Its translation: CASSLAGSRGQPQHF.

This clonotype showed up just a few times. This chain connects TRBV7-6 to TRBJ1-1; D not certain. The CDR3 has 14 residues. Trimming pared 5 bases from V and 0 bases from J, leaving 10 bases between. Germline assignment: CDR1 SGHVS and CDR2 FNYEAQ. The CDR3 nucleotides are TGTGCCAGCAGCCTAAGCTTGATGAACACTGAAGCTTTCTTT. Its translation is CASSLSLMNTEAFF.

This clonotype was recorded at least ten times. This sequence joins TRBV7-2 and TRBJ1-6; maybe TRBD1 (5 bases). Trimming stripped 2 bases from V and 10 bases from J, with 15 bases between. The CDR3 consists of 15 residues. Germline V gene lookup returns CDR1 SGHTA and CDR2 FQGNSA. The CDR3 DNA reads TGTGCCAGCAGCTTAATTGGGACCGCGAGATCACCCCTCCACTTT. Its protein is CASSLIGTARSPLHF.

As regards this clonotype: This CDR3 is missing its conserved last phenylalanine or tryptophan, likely due to a read error. The rearrangement uses TRBV20-1 and TRBJ2-7; a possible D gene is TRBD1 (6 bases). CDR1 is DFQATT and CDR2 is SNEGSKA in the germline V gene (reference sequence). CDR3 length: 15 amino acids. The V end was cut by 3 bases, the J end by 0 bases, with 15 bases between. For the CDR3, the DNA is TGCAGTGCTAGCGACCCTTCGACAGGCTCCTACGAGCAGTACCTC. This translates into CSASDPSTGSYEQYL.

This clonotype was found many times. This sequence joins TRBV11-2 and TRBJ1-1; a weak D match, TRBD1 (5 bases). Germline CDR1 SGHAT, CDR2 FQNNGV. Trimming took 5 bases from V and 5 from J, leaving 15 bases between them. The CDR3 consists of 14 residues. CDR3 sequence: CASSLRGVRTEAFF. The CDR3 region has the DNA TGTGCCAGCAGCCTCCGGGGGGTGCGGACTGAAGCTTTCTTT.

The chain recombines TRBV13 with TRBJ2-5, with D hard to call. V lost 2 bases and J 2 bases, leaving 9 bases between the germline ends. Germline V gene sequence: CDR1 PRHDT, CDR2 FYEKMQ (reference sequence). This CDR3 region has 14 residues. The CDR3 DNA is TGTGCCAGCAGCTTAAGAGGTGAACAAGAGACCCAGTACTTC. Amino acids: CASSLRGEQETQYF.

V gene TRBV6-2 or TRBV6-3 combines with J gene TRBJ2-5; no clear D gene. Germline-derived CDR1 and CDR2 are MNHEY and SVGEGT. V was trimmed by 0 bases and J by 3 bases, leaving 8 bases between them. The CDR3 is 14 residues long. CDR3 bases: TGTGCCAGCAGTTACTCTGGTCTCAAAGAGACCCAGTACTTC. Translation gives CASSYSGLKETQYF.

Ten or more counts support this clonotype. The V gene is TRBV7-2, the J gene TRBJ2-5, with 8 bases matching TRBD2. The J segment lost 2 bases and the V segment lost 5 bases, leaving 16 bases of the junction unmatched. The germline gives CDR1 SGHTA, CDR2 FQGNSA. This CDR3 has 18 residues. CDR3 nucleotides: TGTGCCAGCAGCCTCGTGGGGGGTGGTAGCGGGGTACAAGAGACCCAGTACTTC. It specifies CASSLVGGGSGVQETQYF.

This clonotype was detected many times. The rearrangement joins TRBV28 to TRBJ1-1; weak D call: TRBD1 (5 bases). Germline V CDR1 and CDR2: MDHEN, SYDVKM. The CDR3 spans 15 residues. V shed 5 bases and J shed 0 bases, with 13 bases lying between them. The CDR3 region has the DNA TGTGCCAGCAGTCCGCACAGGCGGATGAACACTGAAGCTTTCTTT. Protein sequence: CASSPHRRMNTEAFF.

A few counts support this clonotype. This chain uses TRBV30 with TRBJ1-5; no clear D. Germline lookup yields CDR1 GTSNPN and CDR2 SVGIG (reference sequence). V was trimmed by 3 bases and J by 7 bases, leaving 13 bases between them. The CDR3 extends over 13 amino acids. The CDR3 spells CAWSTLPGQPQHF. The DNA of the CDR3 is TGTGCCTGGAGCACACTCCCGGGACAGCCCCAGCATTTT.

This clonotype turned up a few times. One end of the junction is discordant with germline, which a read error may explain. The chain couples TRBV7-2 to TRBJ2-7; D is possibly TRBD2 (6 bases). CDR1 and CDR2 from the germline V gene are SGHTA and FQGNSA. The CDR3 is 16 residues long. DNA for the CDR3: TGTGCCGGCAGCTTGGGGGGACTTCAAAGCTCCTACGAGCAGTACTTC. Translated: CAGSLGGLQSSYEQYF.